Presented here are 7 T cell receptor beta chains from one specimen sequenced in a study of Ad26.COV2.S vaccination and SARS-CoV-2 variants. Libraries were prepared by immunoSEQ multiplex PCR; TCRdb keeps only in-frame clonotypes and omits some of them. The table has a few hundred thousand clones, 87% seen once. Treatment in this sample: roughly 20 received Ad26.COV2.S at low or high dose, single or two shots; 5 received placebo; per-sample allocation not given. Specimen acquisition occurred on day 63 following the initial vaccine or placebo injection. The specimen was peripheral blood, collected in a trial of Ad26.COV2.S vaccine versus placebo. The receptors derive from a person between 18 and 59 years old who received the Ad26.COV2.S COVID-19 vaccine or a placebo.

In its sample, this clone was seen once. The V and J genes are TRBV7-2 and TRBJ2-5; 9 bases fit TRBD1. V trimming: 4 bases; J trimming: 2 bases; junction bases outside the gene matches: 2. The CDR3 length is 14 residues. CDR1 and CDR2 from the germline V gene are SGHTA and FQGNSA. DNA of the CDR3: TGTGCCAGCAGCTGGGGGACAGGGCAAGAGACCCAGTACTTC. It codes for CASSWGTGQETQYF.

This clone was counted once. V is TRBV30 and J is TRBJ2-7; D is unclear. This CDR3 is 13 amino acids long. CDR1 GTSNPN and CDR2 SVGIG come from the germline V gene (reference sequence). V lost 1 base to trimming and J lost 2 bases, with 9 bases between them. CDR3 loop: CAWSGPGPYEQYF. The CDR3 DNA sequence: TGTGCCTGGAGTGGTCCAGGACCCTACGAGCAGTACTTC.

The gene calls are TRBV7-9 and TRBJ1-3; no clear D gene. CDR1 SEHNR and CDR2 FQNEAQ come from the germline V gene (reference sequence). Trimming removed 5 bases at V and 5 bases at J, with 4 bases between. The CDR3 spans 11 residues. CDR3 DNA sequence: TGTGCCAGCAGCAACCGAAACACCATATATTTT. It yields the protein CASSNRNTIYF.

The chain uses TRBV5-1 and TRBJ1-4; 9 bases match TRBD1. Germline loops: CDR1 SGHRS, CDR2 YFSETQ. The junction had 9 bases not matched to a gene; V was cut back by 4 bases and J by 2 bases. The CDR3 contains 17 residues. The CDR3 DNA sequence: TGCGCCAGCAGCACCGGGACAGGGAGGTCGACTAATGAAAAACTGTTTTTT. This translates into CASSTGTGRSTNEKLFF.

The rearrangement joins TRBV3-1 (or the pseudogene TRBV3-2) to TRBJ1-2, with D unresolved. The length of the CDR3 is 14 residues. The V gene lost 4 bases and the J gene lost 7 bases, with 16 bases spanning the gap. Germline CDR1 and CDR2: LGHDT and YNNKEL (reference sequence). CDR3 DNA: TGTGCCAGCAGCCGGGAGACCCATGAAGGTGGCTACACCTTC. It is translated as CASSRETHEGGYTF.

The CDR3 region has the DNA TGTGCCAGCAGTTACAGGGGAGGGGTGGAGACCCAGTACTTC. It translates to CASSYRGGVETQYF. The chain carries TRBV6-5 and TRBJ2-5, with 7 bases matching TRBD2. Germline V lookup: CDR1 MNHEY, CDR2 SVGAGI. This CDR3 is built from 14 residues. With V trimmed by 2 bases and J by 5 bases, 5 bases remained unmatched.

The CDR3 DNA sequence: TGCGCCAGCAGCTTCGGACAGGGGGCATGGGAAAAACTGTTTTTT. Its protein is CASSFGQGAWEKLFF. The chain links TRBV4-1 to TRBJ1-4; 11 nucleotides align to TRBD1. There are 15 residues in the CDR3. CDR1 is MGHRA, CDR2 YSYEKL, per germline. J gave up 8 bases and V 5 bases, and 7 bases lay outside the gene matches.